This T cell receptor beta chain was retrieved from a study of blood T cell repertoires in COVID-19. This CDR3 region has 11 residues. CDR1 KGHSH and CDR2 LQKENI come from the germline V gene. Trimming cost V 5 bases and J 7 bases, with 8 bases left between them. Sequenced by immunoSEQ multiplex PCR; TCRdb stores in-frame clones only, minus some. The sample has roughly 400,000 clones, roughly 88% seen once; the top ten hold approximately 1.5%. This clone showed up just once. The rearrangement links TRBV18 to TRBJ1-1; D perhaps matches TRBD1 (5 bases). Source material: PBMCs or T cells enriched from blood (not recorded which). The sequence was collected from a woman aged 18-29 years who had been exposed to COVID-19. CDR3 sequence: CASSRGVEAFF. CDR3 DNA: TGTGCCAGCTCAAGGGGTGTTGAAGCTTTCTTT.